This entry lists 17 T cell receptor beta chains sequenced from one sample in a study of memory CD8 T cells in hepatitis C reinfection. The time point denotes: pre-reinfection, 55 to 20 weeks before reinfection detection. Sorted cells were sequenced directly ex vivo without any in vitro expansion. The method was immunoSEQ multiplex PCR; TCRdb's version includes in-frame clones alone and lacks a portion of them. The sample has roughly 6,200 clones, over 75% seen once; the top ten hold 22%. The specimen was naive CD8+ T cells sorted from blood. The origin of the receptors is a man aged 50-60 years with hepatitis C virus infection.

V gene TRBV4-3 combines with J gene TRBJ1-1, with TRBD1 as a possible D gene (5 bases). The CDR3 runs to 14 residues. The germline CDR1 and CDR2 sequences are LGHNA and YSLEER. V dropped 0 bases and J dropped 6 bases, with 11 bases sitting between them. CDR3: CASSQESGVSEAFF. CDR3 DNA sequence: TGCGCCAGCAGCCAAGAGTCGGGGGTGTCTGAAGCTTTCTTT.

To note about this clone: A junction end diverges from the germline sequence, so it may reflect a read error. The chain has TRBV7-7 and TRBJ1-3; unclear D gene. The CDR3 runs 16 residues. Germline CDR1 reads SSHAT; CDR2 reads FNYEAQ (reference sequence). The CDR3 bases are TGTGCTAGCAGCTTAAAGGCGGTCTCCTCTGGAAACACCATATATTTT. It is translated as CASSLKAVSSGNTIYF.

V usage is TRBV30 and J usage is TRBJ1-5; TRBD1 might be the D (5 bases). The germline gives CDR1 GTSNPN, CDR2 SVGIG (reference sequence). This CDR3 contains 14 residues. Trimming took off 5 bases at V and 3 bases at J, with 14 bases between the two ends. The CDR3 is CAWGEGAVNQPQHF. The CDR3 region has the DNA TGTGCCTGGGGCGAAGGGGCAGTCAATCAGCCCCAGCATTTT.

The chain uses TRBV11-3 and TRBJ2-3; 11 bases are shared with TRBD2. With 5 bases clipped from V and 4 bases from J, the junction kept 8 bases outside the gene matches. From germline, CDR1 is SGHNT and CDR2 YENEEA. The CDR3 totals 16 residues. The CDR3 nucleotides read TGTGCCAGCAGCAACCGACTAGCGGGATCCCCAGATACGCAGTATTTT. This encodes CASSNRLAGSPDTQYF.

By share of the sample, this clone is large. The chain has TRBV19 and TRBJ1-5; D remains ambiguous. The CDR3 runs 14 residues. V was shortened by 1 base and J by 6 bases, with 10 bases between the two germline ends. The germline V gene encodes CDR1 LNHDA and CDR2 SQIVND (reference sequence). This CDR3 reads CASSIGALGQPQHF. The CDR3 nucleotides are TGTGCCAGTAGTATAGGGGCCCTTGGTCAGCCCCAGCATTTT.

The gene calls are TRBV6-1 and TRBJ2-1; tentative D call: TRBD2 (6 bases). Per the germline V gene, CDR1 is MNHNS and CDR2 is SASEGT. Trimming stripped 2 bases from V and 0 bases from J, with 17 bases between. The CDR3 contains 18 residues. CDR3 amino acids: CASSEWGLSASSYNEQFF. CDR3 nucleotide sequence: TGTGCCAGCAGTGAATGGGGACTGAGCGCAAGCTCCTACAATGAGCAGTTCTTC.

This clone was found once. The rearrangement uses TRBV5-1 and TRBJ1-2; 9 positions agree with TRBD1. CDR1 is SGHRS, CDR2 YFSETQ, per germline. The CDR3 length is 17 residues. V was pared by 4 bases and J by 2 bases, with 12 bases of the junction left unmatched. The CDR3 here is CASSEGTGKGANYGYTF. Written as DNA, the CDR3 is TGCGCCAGCAGCGAAGGGACAGGGAAAGGTGCGAACTATGGCTACACCTTC.

The rearrangement uses TRBV5-5 and TRBJ1-4; D ambiguous. The V and J ends lost 4 bases and 3 bases respectively, with 13 bases between them. Germline CDR1 SGHKS, CDR2 YYEKEE (reference sequence). The length of the CDR3 is 15 residues. The DNA for the CDR3 is TGTGCCAGCAGCCCGATCGGGAAGGCTAATGAAAAACTGTTTTTT. It translates to CASSPIGKANEKLFF.

The chain employs TRBV9 and TRBJ2-2, with 7 bases that match TRBD2. The germline CDR1 and CDR2 sequences are SGDLS and YYNGEE. This CDR3 contains 14 residues. Trimming at V came to 4 bases and at J to 5 bases, leaving 5 bases not matched to a gene. In nucleotides, the CDR3 is TGTGCCAGCAGCTGGACTAGAACAACCGGGGAGCTGTTTTTT. Translation gives CASSWTRTTGELFF. Drawing the rest from reference TRBV9 and TRBJ2-2, the complete variable domain is DSGVTQTPKHLITATGQRVTLRCSPRSGDLSVYWYQQSLDQGLQFLIQYYNGEERAKGNILERFSAQQFPDLHSELNLSSLELGDSALYFCASSWTRTTGELFFGEGSRLTVL.

This chain joins TRBV7-9 and TRBJ2-2; perhaps TRBD1 as D (5 bases). The CDR3 is 15 residues long. V dropped 3 bases and J dropped 7 bases, with 15 bases sitting between them. Per germline, CDR1 SEHNR and CDR2 FQNEAQ (reference sequence). In DNA form, the CDR3 reads TGTGCCAGCAGCTTCAACGGACAATCGGACGGGGAGCTGTTTTTT. This gives the protein CASSFNGQSDGELFF.

The chain couples TRBV30 to TRBJ2-5, with D perhaps TRBD2 (6 bases). In germline, CDR1 is GTSNPN, CDR2 SVGIG (reference sequence). V dropped 0 bases and J dropped 5 bases, with 10 bases sitting between them. CDR3 length: 13 residues. The CDR3 here is CAWSVGGMETQYF. DNA of the CDR3: TGTGCCTGGAGTGTGGGCGGGATGGAGACCCAGTACTTC. Filled out from reference TRBV30 and TRBJ2-5, the complete variable domain reads SQTIHQWPATLVQPVGSPLSLECTVEGTSNPNLYWYRQAAGRGLQLLFYSVGIGQISSEVPQNLSASRPQDRQFILSSKKLLLSDSGFYLCAWSVGGMETQYFGPGTRLLVL.

This clone was picked up a small number of times. The junction and the germline gene differ at one end; a read error may be behind it. V and J are TRBV11-2 and TRBJ1-1, with 9 bases lining up with TRBD1. The CDR3 totals 18 residues. CDR1 SGHAT and CDR2 FQNNGV come from the germline V gene. The CDR3: CASSLALTGGKVKTEAFF. DNA of the CDR3: TGTGCCAGCAGCTTAGCCCTTACAGGGGGCAAAGTGAAGACTGAAGCTTTCTTT.

The V and J genes are TRBV7-8 and TRBJ2-2; D gene uncertain. This CDR3 has 13 amino acids. The germline CDR1 and CDR2 sequences are SGHVS and FQNEAQ. V gave up 3 bases and J gave up 4 bases, with 6 bases separating them. The DNA for the CDR3 is TGTGCCAGCAGCTTCCTAAGCACCGGGGAGCTGTTTTTT. It is translated as CASSFLSTGELFF.

Only one count was recorded for this clone. The V call is TRBV9, the J call TRBJ2-7, with 7 bases identical to TRBD2. The junction had 6 bases not matched to a gene; V was cut back by 4 bases and J by 2 bases. Germline assignment: CDR1 SGDLS and CDR2 YYNGEE. The CDR3 is 14 residues long. The CDR3 region has the DNA TGTGCCAGCAGCCCTCGGGAGGACCCCTACGAGCAGTACTTC. It specifies CASSPREDPYEQYF.

The CDR3 region is CAWSVGGSTEAFF. CDR3 nucleotides: TGTGCCTGGAGTGTTGGAGGGAGCACTGAAGCTTTCTTT. J is TRBJ1-1 and V is TRBV30; D ambiguous. Germline lookup yields CDR1 GTSNPN and CDR2 SVGIG (reference sequence). Trimming removed 0 bases at V and 4 bases at J, with 9 bases between. CDR3 length equals 13 residues.

The gene calls are TRBV27 and TRBJ1-2; 9 nucleotides line up with TRBD1. Looked up from germline, CDR1 is MNHEY and CDR2 is SMNVEV (reference sequence). V trimming: 5 bases; J trimming: 5 bases; junction bases outside the gene matches: 6. The CDR3 contains 14 residues. The CDR3 sequence: CASSLRDRAYGYTF. CDR3 coding DNA: TGTGCCAGCAGTCTCCGGGACAGGGCATATGGCTACACCTTC.

This rearrangement joins TRBV19 to TRBJ2-7, with D possibly TRBD1 on 5 matching bases. The CDR3 extends over 16 amino acids. Germline V CDR1 and CDR2: LNHDA, SQIVND (reference sequence). Trimming stripped 6 bases from V and 1 base from J, with 19 bases between. The CDR3 region is CASSQGALGRSYEQYF. CDR3 sequence (DNA): TGTGCCAGTAGCCAGGGCGCGTTGGGTCGGTCCTACGAGCAGTACTTC.